A single sample gave rise to the 25 T cell receptor beta chains below, sequenced in a study of PD-1 blockade in classical Hodgkin lymphoma (dated by TCRdb to about 2020). Libraries were made using the immunoSEQ multiplex PCR assay. TCRdb took over this immuneACCESS table, retaining in-frame rearrangements with V and J assigned. Such tables are incomplete; in checked studies, under half of the missing clones stem from an unresolved V gene, and the remainder is unexplained. Here the sample has fewer than 30,000 clones; approximately 88% occur a single time. The ten most abundant clones make up around 0.33% of the sample. This specimen's time point label, interpreted: newly diagnosed, previously untreated cHL patient sample. Using a Miltenyi CD4+ T cell isolation kit, CD4+ T cells were purified from thawed PBMCs through magnetic negative selection. Sequenced material: CD4+ T cells from blood. The receptors stem from a human donor with classical Hodgkin lymphoma.

This clone was observed once. V gene TRBV5-8 combines with J gene TRBJ1-4; D unresolved. Deletions cut 0 bases from V and 5 bases from J, with 8 bases between. Germline values: CDR1 SGHTS, CDR2 YDEGEE. The CDR3 runs 14 residues. The CDR3: CASSLGAQNEKLFF. CDR3 nucleotide sequence: TGTGCCAGCAGCTTGGGGGCCCAAAATGAAAAACTGTTTTTT.

The rearrangement uses TRBV18 and TRBJ2-3, with D possibly TRBD2 on 5 matching bases. This CDR3 is 13 amino acids long. V was trimmed by 3 bases and J by 5 bases, leaving 9 bases between them. Germline CDR1 reads KGHSH; CDR2 reads LQKENI. In nucleotides, the CDR3 is TGTGCCAGCTCACCCCGAGAGGGAGATACGCAGTATTTT. Its protein is CASSPREGDTQYF.

This chain uses TRBV28 with TRBJ1-5; 7 nucleotides line up with TRBD1. The germline gives CDR1 MDHEN, CDR2 SYDVKM. The CDR3 covers 18 residues. V lost 2 bases to trimming and J lost 6 bases; unmatched junction nucleotides: 16. This CDR3 reads CASSLHRLAGGHSQPQHF. The CDR3 region has the DNA TGTGCCAGCAGTTTACACCGCCTGGCAGGGGGTCACAGTCAGCCCCAGCATTTT.

The rearrangement joins TRBV19 to TRBJ2-5, with D possibly matching TRBD2 (6 bases). V lost 6 bases, J lost 3 bases, and 17 bases lay in between. The V gene's germline CDR1 is LNHDA and CDR2 SQIVND (reference sequence). This CDR3 has 15 residues. This CDR3 reads CASRIWGETEETQYF. In nucleotides, the CDR3 is TGTGCCAGTAGGATATGGGGGGAGACAGAAGAGACCCAGTACTTC.

The chain is built from TRBV19 and TRBJ1-3; TRBD1 matches 8 bases. The CDR3 has 15 residues. Germline-derived CDR1 and CDR2 are LNHDA and SQIVND (reference sequence). V lost 5 bases to trimming and J lost 0 bases; unmatched junction nucleotides: 3. In DNA, the CDR3 is TGTGCCAGTAGTGTCACAGGGGGCTCTGGAAACACCATATATTTT. Its protein is CASSVTGGSGNTIYF.

This chain uses TRBV28 with TRBJ1-2, with D possibly TRBD1 on 5 matching bases. V lost 6 bases and J 4 bases, leaving 15 bases between the germline ends. Germline CDR1 MDHEN, CDR2 SYDVKM. CDR3 length equals 14 residues. The CDR3 sequence is CASSPPGSPYGYTF. Here the CDR3 DNA reads TGTGCCAGCAGCCCGCCAGGGTCCCCCTATGGCTACACCTTC.

The J gene is TRBJ1-1, the V gene TRBV4-3; D not certain. Germline V gene sequence: CDR1 LGHNA, CDR2 YSLEER. This CDR3 spans 15 amino acids. V dropped 0 bases and J dropped 6 bases, with 14 bases sitting between them. The CDR3 is CASSQDPLVLAEAFF. The CDR3 DNA sequence: TGCGCCAGCAGCCAAGATCCTCTGGTTCTCGCTGAAGCTTTCTTT.

This chain joins TRBV18 and TRBJ1-1, with a weak D call TRBD1 (6 bases). Germline V lookup: CDR1 KGHSH, CDR2 LQKENI. V gave up 8 bases and J gave up 5 bases, with 15 bases separating them. The CDR3 covers 13 residues. The CDR3 DNA follows: TGTGCCAGCCGCGGGGGCGGTGATACTGAAGCTTTCTTT. Its translation: CASRGGGDTEAFF.

The V gene is TRBV7-2, the J gene TRBJ2-5; D is unresolved. The V gene's germline CDR1 is SGHTA and CDR2 FQGNSA. CDR3 length: 13 residues. V gave up 3 bases and J gave up 2 bases, with 7 bases separating them. The CDR3 loop is CASSFTDQETQYF. The CDR3, as DNA: TGTGCCAGCAGCTTTACAGATCAAGAGACCCAGTACTTC.

The chain combines TRBV7-6 with TRBJ2-1, with 11 bases identical to TRBD1. Germline V gene lookup returns CDR1 SGHVS and CDR2 FNYEAQ. J gave up 7 bases and V 5 bases, and 7 bases lay outside the gene matches. The CDR3 has 15 residues. CDR3 DNA: TGTGCCAGCAGCCAGGGGACAGGGGGATGGAATGAGCAGTTCTTC. It yields the protein CASSQGTGGWNEQFF.

The rearrangement uses TRBV6-5 and TRBJ1-1; D is uncertain. The CDR3 extends over 14 amino acids. Per the germline V gene, CDR1 is MNHEY and CDR2 is SVGAGI. Trimming cost V 2 bases and J 2 bases, with 9 bases left between them. The CDR3 coding sequence is TGTGCCAGCAGTTACCTTCCGGGTAACACTGAAGCTTTCTTT. Protein: CASSYLPGNTEAFF.

The chain has TRBV18 and TRBJ2-1; a possible D gene is TRBD2 (6 bases). Germline loops: CDR1 KGHSH, CDR2 LQKENI. V was shortened by 2 bases and J by 9 bases, with 8 bases between the two germline ends. The CDR3 length is 12 residues. CDR3 residues: CASSPEAGEQFF. As DNA, the CDR3 is TGTGCCAGCTCACCAGAAGCGGGTGAGCAGTTCTTC.

The chain links TRBV7-2 to TRBJ2-7; 13 positions agree with TRBD2. The trim removed 3 bases at V and 0 bases at J, leaving 2 bases unmatched. CDR3 length: 16 residues. The V gene's germline CDR1 is SGHTA and CDR2 FQGNSA. The CDR3 here is CASSFGLAGASYEQYF. CDR3 nucleotides: TGTGCCAGCAGCTTCGGACTAGCGGGAGCCTCCTACGAGCAGTACTTC.

V is TRBV29-1 and J is TRBJ2-5; a possible D gene is TRBD1 (6 bases). V lost 1 base and J 0 bases, leaving 9 bases between the germline ends. Germline CDR1 reads SQVTM; CDR2 reads ANQGSEA. The CDR3 has 14 amino acids. The CDR3 nucleotides are TGCAGCGTTGAAGGCAGGGGTAACCAAGAGACCCAGTACTTC. Translation: CSVEGRGNQETQYF.

The chain employs TRBV10-3 and TRBJ2-2; D remains unclear. The germline V and J ends were trimmed by 6 bases and 6 bases, with 5 bases remaining between them. The CDR3 loop spans 11 amino acids. Germline CDR1 reads ENHRY; CDR2 reads SYGVKD. The CDR3 DNA sequence: TGTGCCATCAGGGGATCCGGGGAGCTGTTTTTT. It yields the protein CAIRGSGELFF.

The chain has TRBV19 and TRBJ1-2; unclear D gene. Germline lookup yields CDR1 LNHDA and CDR2 SQIVND (reference sequence). The length of the CDR3 is 14 residues. The ends were cut back, 3 bases at V and 0 bases at J, with 8 bases in the middle. The CDR3 nucleotides are TGTGCCAGTAGTATTCGTGCCCCTAACTATGGCTACACCTTC. Translation gives CASSIRAPNYGYTF.

CDR3 in DNA: TGTGCCAGCAGCTTACTAGCGGGACCCTCCTACGAGCAGTACTTC. Residues: CASSLLAGPSYEQYF. This rearrangement joins TRBV11-2 to TRBJ2-7; 9 bases map to TRBD2. CDR1 SGHAT and CDR2 FQNNGV come from the germline V gene. The CDR3 extends over 15 amino acids. The junction had 2 bases not matched to a gene; V was cut back by 2 bases and J by 0 bases.

V gene TRBV6-5 combines with J gene TRBJ2-1, with a possible D match to TRBD1 (6 bases). The CDR3 totals 14 residues. CDR1 is MNHEY, CDR2 SVGAGI, per germline. V dropped 2 bases and J dropped 6 bases, with 11 bases sitting between them. CDR3 amino acids: CASSYVDRTNEQFF. The CDR3 region has the DNA TGTGCCAGCAGTTACGTCGACAGGACCAATGAGCAGTTCTTC.

The genes are TRBV19 and TRBJ2-4; the match to TRBD2 covers 13 bases. Germline V lookup: CDR1 LNHDA, CDR2 SQIVND (reference sequence). The CDR3 is 14 residues long. The V gene end was trimmed by 6 bases and the J gene end by 7 bases; junction bases not matched to a gene: 3. CDR3 sequence reads: CASRLAGGQNIQYF. CDR3 DNA sequence: TGTGCCAGTAGACTAGCGGGAGGGCAGAACATTCAGTACTTC.

The CDR3 protein is CASSPGEQETQYF. CDR3 bases: TGTGCCAGCTCACCTGGAGAGCAAGAGACCCAGTACTTC. The V call is TRBV18, the J call TRBJ2-5; D ambiguous. CDR3 length equals 13 residues. Deletions cut 3 bases from V and 2 bases from J, with 7 bases between. Germline CDR1 reads KGHSH; CDR2 reads LQKENI.

This sequence joins TRBV6-6 and TRBJ2-1; a possible D gene is TRBD2 (7 bases). V was shortened by 0 bases and J by 8 bases, with 11 bases between the two germline ends. Germline V gene lookup returns CDR1 MNHNY and CDR2 SVGAGI (reference sequence). The CDR3 covers 14 residues. CDR3 nucleotides: TGTGCCAGCAGTTACTCAAGGGGGGGGGATGAGCAGTTCTTC. The encoded protein is CASSYSRGGDEQFF.

This clone is a singleton in its sample. V and J are TRBV5-4 and TRBJ2-7, with a tentative D call TRBD2 (6 bases). With 1 base removed from V and 7 bases from J, the gap between germline ends came to 15 bases. Germline V gene data show CDR1 as SGHNT and CDR2 as YYREEE (reference sequence). CDR3 length: 14 residues. The CDR3 nucleotides read TGTGCCAGCAGCTTGCCCCCGCGGGGAAGTGAGCAGTACTTC. Translating it yields CASSLPPRGSEQYF.

The chain joins TRBV7-9 to TRBJ2-5, with D possibly being TRBD1 (5 bases). Germline CDR1 SEHNR, CDR2 FQNEAQ (reference sequence). Trimming removed 0 bases at V and 3 bases at J, with 8 bases between. The CDR3 runs to 14 residues. CDR3 amino acids: CASSLASREETQYF. CDR3 DNA sequence: TGTGCCAGCAGCTTAGCGAGCAGGGAAGAGACCCAGTACTTC.

V and J are TRBV4-1 and TRBJ2-5, with D perhaps matching TRBD2 (6 bases). CDR1 is MGHRA and CDR2 is YSYEKL in the germline V gene. The CDR3 spans 14 residues. V lost 5 bases, J lost 2 bases, and 12 bases lay in between. DNA for the CDR3: TGCGCCAGCAGCACGGCGGGACTTCAAGAGACCCAGTACTTC. Amino acid sequence: CASSTAGLQETQYF.

The rearrangement uses TRBV7-2 and TRBJ2-3, with D hard to call. Germline values: CDR1 SGHTA, CDR2 FQGNSA. This CDR3 is 12 amino acids long. The V end was cut by 5 bases, the J end by 6 bases, with 9 bases between. CDR3 DNA sequence: TGTGCCAGCAGCCTAACTTCCGATACGCAGTATTTT. This translates into CASSLTSDTQYF.